The clone carrying this T cell receptor beta chain has ten or more counts. Each CDR3 protein gets one entry after TCRdb re-called the 5' RACE reads with MiXCR. The sample holds roughly 90,000 distinct CDR3 sequences; about 14% are singletons and the top ten take about 0.58%. This sample was included in a study of early T cells in non-severe SARS-CoV-2 infection. The CDR3 is 14 residues long. V lost 5 bases to trimming and J lost 8 bases, with 15 bases between them. Germline V gene sequence: CDR1 MNHEY, CDR2 SVGAGI. The sample taken for sequencing was whole blood. The sequence derives from an adult who was a healthcare worker with PCR-confirmed SARS-CoV-2 infection or an uninfected control (not recorded which). The chain joins TRBV6-5 to TRBJ1-4, with TRBD1 as a possible D gene (6 bases). The CDR3 region is CASSQTGGGEKLFF. CDR3 coding DNA: TGTGCCAGCAGTCAGACAGGTGGAGGGGAAAAACTGTTTTTT.